This entry concerns a single T cell receptor beta chain. From RNA transcripts, TCR beta CDR3 regions were amplified. The TCR CDR3 first-round RT-PCR relied on the HTBI primer set. MiXCR, run by TCRdb on the multiplex PCR reads, gives a single entry per CDR3 protein. There are approximately 600,000 distinct CDR3 sequences in the sample; approximately 15% occur only once, and roughly 7% lies in the top ten. The entry originates in a study of T cells in Graves' hyperthyroidism and ophthalmopathy. The CDR3 runs 14 residues. The V and J ends lost 0 bases and 5 bases respectively, with 11 bases between them. Germline V gene lookup returns CDR1 SGDLS and CDR2 YYNGEE. Each person with ophthalmopathy scored at least 3 on the Clinical Activity Score, reached NOSPECS grade 4 or higher, and had been ill under 3 months.

What was sequenced was blood. This chain connects TRBV9 to TRBJ2-5; the D is unclear. The receptor's source is a woman under 30 with Graves' ophthalmopathy. The CDR3 nucleotides read TGTGCCAGCAGCGTAGGAGCGACAATGGAGACCCAGTACTTC. Its translation is CASSVGATMETQYF.